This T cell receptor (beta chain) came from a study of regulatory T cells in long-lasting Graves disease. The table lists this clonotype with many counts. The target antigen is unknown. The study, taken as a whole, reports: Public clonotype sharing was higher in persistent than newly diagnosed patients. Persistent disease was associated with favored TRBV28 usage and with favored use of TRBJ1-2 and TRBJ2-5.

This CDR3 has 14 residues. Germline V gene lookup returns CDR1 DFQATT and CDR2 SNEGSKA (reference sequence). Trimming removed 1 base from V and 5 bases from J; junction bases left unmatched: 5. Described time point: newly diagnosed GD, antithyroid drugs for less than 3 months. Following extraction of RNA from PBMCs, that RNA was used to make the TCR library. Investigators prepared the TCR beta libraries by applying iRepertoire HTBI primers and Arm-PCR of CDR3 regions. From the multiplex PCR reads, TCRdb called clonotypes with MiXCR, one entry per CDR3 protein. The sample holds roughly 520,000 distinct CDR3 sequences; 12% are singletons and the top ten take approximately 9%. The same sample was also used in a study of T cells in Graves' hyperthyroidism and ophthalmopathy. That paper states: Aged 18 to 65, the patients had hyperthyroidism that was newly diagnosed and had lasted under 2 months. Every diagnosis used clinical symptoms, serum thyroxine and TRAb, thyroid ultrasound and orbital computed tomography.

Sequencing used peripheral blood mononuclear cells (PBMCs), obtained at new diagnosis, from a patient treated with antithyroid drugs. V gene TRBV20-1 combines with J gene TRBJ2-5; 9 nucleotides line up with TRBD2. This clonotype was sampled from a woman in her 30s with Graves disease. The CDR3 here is CSARGLAGGETQYF. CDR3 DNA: TGCAGTGCTAGAGGGCTGGCGGGAGGGGAGACCCAGTACTTC.